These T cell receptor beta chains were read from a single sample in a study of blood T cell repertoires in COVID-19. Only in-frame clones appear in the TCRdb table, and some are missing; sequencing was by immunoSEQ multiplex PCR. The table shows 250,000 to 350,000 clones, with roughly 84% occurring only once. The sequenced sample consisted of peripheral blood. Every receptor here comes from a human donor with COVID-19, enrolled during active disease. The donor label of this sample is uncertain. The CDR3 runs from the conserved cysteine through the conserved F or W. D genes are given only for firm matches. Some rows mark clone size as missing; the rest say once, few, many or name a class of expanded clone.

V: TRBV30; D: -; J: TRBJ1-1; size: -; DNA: TGTGCCTGGAAACAGGGAATATTGACTGAAGCTTTCTTT; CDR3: CAWKQGILTEAFF
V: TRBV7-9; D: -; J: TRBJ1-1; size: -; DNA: TGTGCCAGCAGCTTATTAGGGGGTCAGAACACTGAAGCTTTCTTT; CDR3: CASSLLGGQNTEAFF
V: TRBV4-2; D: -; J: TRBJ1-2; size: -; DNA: TGTGCCAGCAGCCAAGAACCAGGGTTAGCTAACTATGGCTACACCTTC; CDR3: CASSQEPGLANYGYTF
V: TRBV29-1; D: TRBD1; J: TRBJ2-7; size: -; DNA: TGCAGCGTCTCAAAGACAGGGTCTTCCGAGCAGTACTTC; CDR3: CSVSKTGSSEQYF
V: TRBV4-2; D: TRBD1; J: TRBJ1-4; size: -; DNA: TGTGCCAGCAGCCAGCCGGGACAGGGGGAAAAACTGTTTTTT; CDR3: CASSQPGQGEKLFF
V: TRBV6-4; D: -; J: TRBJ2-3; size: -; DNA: TGTGCCAGCAGTGACGGCGGACTTAGCACAGATACGCAGTATTTT; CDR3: CASSDGGLSTDTQYF
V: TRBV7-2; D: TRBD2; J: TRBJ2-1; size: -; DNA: TGTTTTCCCCTTCTTTTAGCGGGAGGTGGTGAACACAATGAGCAGTTCTTC; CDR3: CFPLLLAGGGEHNEQFF
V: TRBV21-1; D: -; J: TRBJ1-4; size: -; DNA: TGTGCCAGCAACTCCGGTAGTGAAAAACTGTTTTTT; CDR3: CASNSGSEKLFF
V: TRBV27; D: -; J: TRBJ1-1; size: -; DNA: TGTGCCAGCGGCCCGGGACAACCGACCACTGAAGCTTTCTTT; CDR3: CASGPGQPTTEAFF
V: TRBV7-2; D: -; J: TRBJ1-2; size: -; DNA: TGTGCCAGCAGCCCTGGGAGGGGCGCCCCTGGAAGTGGCTACACCTTC; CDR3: CASSPGRGAPGSGYTF
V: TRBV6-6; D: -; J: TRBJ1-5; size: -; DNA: TGTGCCAGCAGTTACTCGAGACGGGGGGATCAGCCCCAGCATTTT; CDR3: CASSYSRRGDQPQHF
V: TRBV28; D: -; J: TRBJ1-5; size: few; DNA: TGTGCCAGCAGCTTGGGCAGCAATCAGCCCCAGCATTTT; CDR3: CASSLGSNQPQHF
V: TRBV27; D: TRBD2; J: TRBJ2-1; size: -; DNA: TGTGCCAGCAGTTTATTTCCGGGACTAGCGGGAGAAGGCAATGAGCAGTTCTTC; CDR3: CASSLFPGLAGEGNEQFF
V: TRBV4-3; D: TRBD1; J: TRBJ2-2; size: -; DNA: TGCGCCAGCAGCCAAGGCCCGGGACAGACGAACACCGGGGAGCTGTTTTTT; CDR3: CASSQGPGQTNTGELFF
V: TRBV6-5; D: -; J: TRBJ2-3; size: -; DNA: TGTGCCAGCAATAACCCCAGTCCAGATACGCAGTATTTT; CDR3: CASNNPSPDTQYF
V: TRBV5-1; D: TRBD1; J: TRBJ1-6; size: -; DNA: TGCGCCAGCAGACTAGACAGGGGGGCTGGGTCCCTCCACTTT; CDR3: CASRLDRGAGSLHF
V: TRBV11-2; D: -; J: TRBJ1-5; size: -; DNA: TGTGCCAGCAGCCCCCAGGCAGGGAACCAGCCCCAGCATTTT; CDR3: CASSPQAGNQPQHF
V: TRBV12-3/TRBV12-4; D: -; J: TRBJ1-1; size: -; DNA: TGTGCCAGCAGTCTGCAGGGGCCGGGAGCTTTCTTT; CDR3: CASSLQGPGAFF
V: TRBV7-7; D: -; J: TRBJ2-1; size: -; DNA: TGTGCTAGCAGCCCTCGGGGAAGCTCCTACAATGAGCAGTTCTTC; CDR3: CASSPRGSSYNEQFF
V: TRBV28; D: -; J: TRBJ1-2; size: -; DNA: TGTGCCAGCAGTTTGAGCCGGGGCTACACCTTC; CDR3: CASSLSRGYTF
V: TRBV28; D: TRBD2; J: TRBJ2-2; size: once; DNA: TGTGCCAGCAGTTTTGGCGGGAGGGCGTTGGGCACCGGGGAGCTGTTTTTT; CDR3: CASSFGGRALGTGELFF
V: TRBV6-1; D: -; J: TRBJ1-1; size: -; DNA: TGTGCCAGCAGTGAAGTTGTCCGGGGTAGAACTGAAGCTTTCTTT; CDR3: CASSEVVRGRTEAFF
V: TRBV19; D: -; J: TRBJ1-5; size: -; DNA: TGTGCCAGTAGTATGAGACACAGGGACAATCAGCCCCAGCATTTT; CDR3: CASSMRHRDNQPQHF
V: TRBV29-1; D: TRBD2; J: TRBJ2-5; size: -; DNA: TGCAGCGCTGCCGGGACTAGCAGACGTCAAGAGACCCAGTACTTC; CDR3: CSAAGTSRRQETQYF
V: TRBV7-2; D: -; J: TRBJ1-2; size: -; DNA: TGTGCCAGCAGCTTATCCTCTTCCGAGGCCTGGCATGGCTACACCTTC; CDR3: CASSLSSSEAWHGYTF
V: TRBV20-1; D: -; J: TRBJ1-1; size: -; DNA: TGCAGTGCTAGTCAAGGGGGGGAAGCGGCTGAAGCTTTCTTT; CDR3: CSASQGGEAAEAFF
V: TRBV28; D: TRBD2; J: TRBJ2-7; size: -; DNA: TGTGCCAGTTGGACTAGCGGGAGGGCGAGCTCCTACGAGCAGTACTTC; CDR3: CASWTSGRASSYEQYF
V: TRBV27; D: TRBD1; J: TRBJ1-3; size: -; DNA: TGTGCCAGCAGCCGACAGGGGGGGGGAAACACCATATATTTT; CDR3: CASSRQGGGNTIYF
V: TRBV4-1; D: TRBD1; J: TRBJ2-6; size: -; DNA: TGCGCCAGCAGCCCCCTCCTGGAGGGACAGGGACCTGGGGCCAACGTCCTGACTTTC; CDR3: CASSPLLEGQGPGANVLTF
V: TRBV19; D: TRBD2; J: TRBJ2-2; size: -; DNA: TGTGCCAGTAGTGGGGGACTAGGACGGGGAACCGGGGAGCTGTTTTTT; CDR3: CASSGGLGRGTGELFF
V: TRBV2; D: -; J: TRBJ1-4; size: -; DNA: TGTGCCAGCAGGCGCAGGGATGAAAAACTGTTTTTT; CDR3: CASRRRDEKLFF
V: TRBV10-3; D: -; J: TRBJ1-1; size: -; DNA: TGTGCCATCAGTGAGTCCGGGACTGGGGCTTTCTTT; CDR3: CAISESGTGAFF
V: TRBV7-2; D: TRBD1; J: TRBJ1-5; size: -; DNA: TGTGCCAGCAGCTTTTCGACAGGGGCGTGGAATCAGCCCCAGCATTTT; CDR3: CASSFSTGAWNQPQHF
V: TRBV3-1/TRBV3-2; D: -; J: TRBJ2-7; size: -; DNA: TGTGCCAGCAGCCAAGAAGAACAGGACGAGCAGTACTTC; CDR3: CASSQEEQDEQYF
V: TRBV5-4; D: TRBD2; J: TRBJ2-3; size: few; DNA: TGTGCCAGCAGCCCGGGGGGGGATACGCAGTATTTT; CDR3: CASSPGGDTQYF
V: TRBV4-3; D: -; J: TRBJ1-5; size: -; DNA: TGCGCCAGCAGCCAAGATGCAGGGCCCAATCAGCCCCAGCATTTT; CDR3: CASSQDAGPNQPQHF